Listed below are T cell receptor beta chains from one sample, sequenced in a study of shared clonotypes between healthy human individuals. Profiled with immunoSEQ multiplex PCR; TCRdb holds only in-frame clones, not every one. Of approximately 980,000 clones in the sample, approximately 80% were seen once. Sequenced sample: memory CD4+ T cells sorted from blood. These receptor sequences come from a man aged 18 to 30 in good health. Each CDR3 is given with its conserved first and last residue. A D gene is named only where the DNA matches it firmly. The size entry is marked missing in some rows and otherwise reads once, few, many or a size class.

j_call d_call clone_size cdr3_length v_call cdr3_nt cdr3_aa
TRBJ2-5 TRBD1 - 17 TRBV19 TGTGCCAGTAGTCCTTTGCCGGGACAGGGGAGTGGAGAGACCCAGTACTTC CASSPLPGQGSGETQYF
TRBJ1-2 - - 16 TRBV2 TGTGCCAGCAGCACGGGACGTGCGGCACGAAACTATGGCTACACCTTC CASSTGRAARNYGYTF
TRBJ2-3 TRBD1 - 15 TRBV19 TGTGCCAGTACAACCGGGACAGCTAGCACAGATACGCAGTATTTT CASTTGTASTDTQYF
TRBJ2-1 - - 16 TRBV21-1 TGTGCCAGCAGCAAACCCCTTGGCGACTACTACAATGAGCAGTTCTTC CASSKPLGDYYNEQFF
TRBJ2-7 TRBD1 - 14 TRBV19 TGTGCCAGTAGTAAAGGACAGGGGGTCATCGAGCAGTACTTC CASSKGQGVIEQYF
TRBJ1-1 TRBD1 many 15 TRBV2 TGTGCCAGCAGTGAAATAGGGGACAGGAACACTGAAGCTTTCTTT CASSEIGDRNTEAFF
TRBJ1-2 - - 14 TRBV6-5 TGTGCCAGCAGTTACTCGAGGGCAGGCTATGGCTACACCTTC CASSYSRAGYGYTF
TRBJ2-3 TRBD2 - 16 TRBV10-1 TGCGCCAGCAGTCGACTAGCGGGGGCCTACACAGATACGCAGTATTTT CASSRLAGAYTDTQYF
TRBJ2-4 - - 11 TRBV29-1 TGCAGCGGCAAGTTTAAAAACATTCAGTACTTC CSGKFKNIQYF
TRBJ2-3 - - 15 TRBV11-2 TGTGCCAGCAGCTTAGATGGGAGTGTAACAGATACGCAGTATTTT CASSLDGSVTDTQYF
TRBJ1-2 - - 14 TRBV6-1 TGTGCCAGCAGTGCCGACGGGACGAAATATGGCTACACCTTC CASSADGTKYGYTF
TRBJ1-1 - once 13 TRBV30 TGTGCCTGGAGTCGACAGACAAACACTGAAGCTTTCTTT CAWSRQTNTEAFF
TRBJ2-7 - - 12 TRBV2 TGTGCCAGCAGTGAAGGGATGGGGGAGCAGTACTTC CASSEGMGEQYF
TRBJ1-5 - - 16 TRBV6-5 TGTGCCAGCAGTTACAGTGGGGGGGCGAGCAATCAGCCCCAGCATTTT CASSYSGGASNQPQHF
TRBJ2-3 TRBD2 once 15 TRBV6-6 TGTGCCAGCGTAAAGAGCGGGGATCGCACAGATACGCAGTATTTT CASVKSGDRTDTQYF
TRBJ1-6 - - 20 TRBV4-1 TGCGCCAGCAGCCAAGATATGGCCGTGACCGTTTCTTTCTATAATTCACCCCTCCACTTT CASSQDMAVTVSFYNSPLHF
TRBJ2-7 - - 14 TRBV7-2 TGTGCCAGCAGTACTCTGGGGGCCCCTTACGAGCAGTACTTC CASSTLGAPYEQYF
TRBJ1-5 - - 15 TRBV23-1 TGCGCCAGCAGATCTTTGAGGGGTTTCCCCCAGCCCCAGCATTTT CASRSLRGFPQPQHF
TRBJ2-2 - - 13 TRBV25-1 TGTGCCAGCAGATACTGGGATACCGGGGAGCTGTTTTTT CASRYWDTGELFF
TRBJ1-1 TRBD1 - 14 TRBV7-9 TGTGCCAGCAGCTTAAGAGACAGGGCAACTGAAGCTTTCTTT CASSLRDRATEAFF
TRBJ1-2 - - 15 TRBV29-1 TGCAGCGTTTCAGGGTCTACGGAATTCTACTATGGCTACACCTTC CSVSGSTEFYYGYTF
TRBJ2-1 TRBD1 few 15 TRBV7-8 TGTGCCAGCAGCTTAGTTCAGGGGGCCTACAATGAGCAGTTCTTC CASSLVQGAYNEQFF
TRBJ1-3 - - 14 TRBV2 TGTGCCAGCAGTGAGAGTACAACCGGAAACACCATATATTTT CASSESTTGNTIYF
TRBJ2-7 TRBD2 - 17 TRBV18 TGTGCCAGCTCACCGAACCCCGGGACTAGCGGGGTGTACGAGCAGTACTTC CASSPNPGTSGVYEQYF
TRBJ2-3 TRBD2 - 18 TRBV5-1 TGCGCCAGCAGCGCGCTAGCGGGGGGCTCCCTTAGCACAGATACGCAGTATTTT CASSALAGGSLSTDTQYF
TRBJ1-6 - - 15 TRBV19 TGTGCCTCCCACACCACAGGAGGAGTAAATTCACCCCTCCACTTT CASHTTGGVNSPLHF
TRBJ1-4 TRBD1 - 17 TRBV30 TGTGCCTGGAGCAATCCAGGGGGACGGAGAACTAATGAAAAACTGTTTTTT CAWSNPGGRRTNEKLFF
TRBJ2-5 TRBD2 - 14 TRBV10-3 TGTGCCATCAGGAATAGCGGGACGGGAGAGACCCAGTACTTC CAIRNSGTGETQYF
TRBJ1-1 TRBD1 - 16 TRBV16 TGTGCCAGCAGCCCTCGGGACGGACAGGGGAAGGCTGAAGCTTTCTTT CASSPRDGQGKAEAFF
TRBJ2-7 - - 14 TRBV7-6 TGTGCCAGCAGCTTAGGACTTACAACCTACGAGCAGTACTTC CASSLGLTTYEQYF
TRBJ2-7 TRBD1 - 15 TRBV27 TGTGCCAGCAGTTTCGGACAGGGGTATGCCTACGAGCAGTACTTC CASSFGQGYAYEQYF
TRBJ2-7 TRBD2 - 17 TRBV27 TGTGCCAGCAGTTTAGCGGCGAGCGGGAGGGCCTCCGGCGAGCAGTACTTC CASSLAASGRASGEQYF
TRBJ2-7 TRBD1 - 14 TRBV19 TGTGCCAGTAGTGTAGGGACAGGGTCCTCCGAGCAGTACTTC CASSVGTGSSEQYF
TRBJ1-5 - - 14 TRBV15 TGTGCCACCAGCATAGGAGGGCCTAATCAGCCCCAGCATTTT CATSIGGPNQPQHF
TRBJ2-7 - once 14 TRBV18 TGTGCCAGCTCCCTCCAACAGAAATCCTACGAGCAGTACTTC CASSLQQKSYEQYF
TRBJ2-5 TRBD2 - 18 TRBV15 TGTGCCACCAGCAGAGATTTTATCGTAGCGGGGCGGAGTGAGACCCAGTACTTC CATSRDFIVAGRSETQYF
TRBJ2-5 - once 13 TRBV14 TGTGCCAGCAGCCAAGGATTACAAGAGACCCAGTACTTC CASSQGLQETQYF